The TCR beta chain under discussion was sequenced for a study of T cell responses to AZD1222 COVID-19 vaccine. Profiling relied on immunoSEQ multiplex PCR, and the TCRdb table lists in-frame clones only, not all of them. The data hold roughly 55,000 clones, with about 90% observed a single time. The table lists this clone with a count of one. The specimen was peripheral blood, collected on day 0 of AZD1222 vaccination. The sequence was obtained from an adult in good health.

The CDR3 loop is CASSSLGGLNEKLFF. CDR3 bases: TGTGCCAGCAGCTCCTTAGGGGGTCTCAATGAAAAACTGTTTTTT. This chain connects TRBV28 to TRBJ1-4; D is perhaps TRBD1 (6 bases). The CDR3 has 15 residues. Looked up from germline, CDR1 is MDHEN and CDR2 is SYDVKM. Trimming removed 6 bases from V and 5 bases from J, with 16 bases in between.